This TCR beta chain derives from a study of STAT5B mutations in CD4+ large granular lymphocyte leukemia. As for the study in general: Among healthy donors, a particular HLA allele went with more CDR3 'QG' motifs.

Study-level points and caveats: Main leukemic clonotypes were patient-specific, but roughly 23% appeared at low frequency elsewhere. TRBV06-family usage was enriched in top patient clones (8/27) versus controls (2/35).

Control samples were healthy donors' buffy coats. This clone is a singleton in its sample. No antigen is known for it. Measured with immunoSEQ multiplex PCR; TCRdb has only the in-frame clones, and not every one. The data contain around 28,000 clones, 65% to 85% of them singletons. The CDR3 length is 14 residues. V was shortened by 2 bases and J by 10 bases, with 15 bases between the two germline ends. Germline values: CDR1 MGHRA, CDR2 YSYEKL. The sample was CD4+ T cells from blood buffy coats. The receptor's source is a human donor in good health. The V and J genes are TRBV4-1 and TRBJ2-4, with D perhaps being TRBD1 or TRBD2 (5 bases each). Here the CDR3 DNA reads TGCGCCAGCAGCCAACCAGGGACGGAACGTATTCAGTACTTC. This gives the protein CASSQPGTERIQYF.